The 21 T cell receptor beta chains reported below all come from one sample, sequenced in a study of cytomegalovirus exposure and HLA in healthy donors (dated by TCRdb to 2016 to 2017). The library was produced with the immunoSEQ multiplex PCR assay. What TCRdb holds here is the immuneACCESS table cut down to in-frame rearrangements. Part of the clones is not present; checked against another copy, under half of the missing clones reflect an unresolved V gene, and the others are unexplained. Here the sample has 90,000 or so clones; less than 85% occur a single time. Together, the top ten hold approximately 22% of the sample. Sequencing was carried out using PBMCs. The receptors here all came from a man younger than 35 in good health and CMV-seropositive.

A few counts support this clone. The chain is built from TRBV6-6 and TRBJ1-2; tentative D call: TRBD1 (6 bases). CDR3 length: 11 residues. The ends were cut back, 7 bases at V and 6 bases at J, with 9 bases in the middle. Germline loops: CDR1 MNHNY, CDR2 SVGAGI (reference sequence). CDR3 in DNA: TGTGCCAGCACTTCAGGGGATGGCTACACCTTC. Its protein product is CASTSGDGYTF.

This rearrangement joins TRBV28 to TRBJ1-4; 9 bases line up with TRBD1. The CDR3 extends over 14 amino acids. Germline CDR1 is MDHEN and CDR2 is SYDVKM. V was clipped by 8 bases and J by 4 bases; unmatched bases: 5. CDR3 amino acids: CASVNRGLNEKLFF. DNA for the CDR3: TGTGCCAGCGTAAACAGGGGGCTTAATGAAAAACTGTTTTTT.

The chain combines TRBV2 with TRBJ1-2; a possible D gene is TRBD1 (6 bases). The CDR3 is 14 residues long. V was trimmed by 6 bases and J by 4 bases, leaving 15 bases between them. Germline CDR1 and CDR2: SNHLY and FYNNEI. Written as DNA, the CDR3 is TGTGCCAGCAGGGGGGGGCAGGGTTTCTATGGCTACACCTTC. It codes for CASRGGQGFYGYTF.

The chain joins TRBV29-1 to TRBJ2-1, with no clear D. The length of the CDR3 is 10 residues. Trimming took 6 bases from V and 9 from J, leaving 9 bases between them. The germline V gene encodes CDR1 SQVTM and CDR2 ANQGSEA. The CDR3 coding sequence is TGCAGCGTCCTACACAGTGAGCAGTTCTTC. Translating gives CSVLHSEQFF.

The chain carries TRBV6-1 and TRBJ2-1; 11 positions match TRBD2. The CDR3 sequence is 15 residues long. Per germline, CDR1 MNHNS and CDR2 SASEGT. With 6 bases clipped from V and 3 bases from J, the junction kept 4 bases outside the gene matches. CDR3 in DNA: TGTGCCAGCAGGTTGACTAGCGGGAACTACAATGAGCAGTTCTTC. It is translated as CASRLTSGNYNEQFF.

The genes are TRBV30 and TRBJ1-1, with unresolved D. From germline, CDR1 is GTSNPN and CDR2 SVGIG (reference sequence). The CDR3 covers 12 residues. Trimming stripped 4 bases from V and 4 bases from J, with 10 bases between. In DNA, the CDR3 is TGTGCCTGGAACCCTTTCGGCACTGAAGCTTTCTTT. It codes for CAWNPFGTEAFF.

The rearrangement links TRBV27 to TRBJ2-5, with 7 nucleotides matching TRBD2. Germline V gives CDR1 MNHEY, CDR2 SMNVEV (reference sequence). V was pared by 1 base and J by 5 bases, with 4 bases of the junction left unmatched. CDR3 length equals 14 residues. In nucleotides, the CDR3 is TGTGCCAGCAGTTTATTGGGGCGGGGGGAGACCCAGTACTTC. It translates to CASSLLGRGETQYF.

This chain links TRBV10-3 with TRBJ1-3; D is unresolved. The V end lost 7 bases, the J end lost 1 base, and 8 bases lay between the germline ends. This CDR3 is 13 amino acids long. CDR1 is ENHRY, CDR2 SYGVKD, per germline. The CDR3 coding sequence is TGTGCCATCAACCCGGGGTCTGGAAACACCATATATTTT. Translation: CAINPGSGNTIYF.

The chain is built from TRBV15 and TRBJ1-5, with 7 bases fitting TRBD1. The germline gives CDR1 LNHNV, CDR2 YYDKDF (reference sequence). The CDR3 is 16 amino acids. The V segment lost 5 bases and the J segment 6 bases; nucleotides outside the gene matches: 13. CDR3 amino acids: CATSAKGQSEVQPQHF. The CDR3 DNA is TGTGCCACCAGCGCTAAGGGACAGAGTGAAGTTCAGCCCCAGCATTTT.

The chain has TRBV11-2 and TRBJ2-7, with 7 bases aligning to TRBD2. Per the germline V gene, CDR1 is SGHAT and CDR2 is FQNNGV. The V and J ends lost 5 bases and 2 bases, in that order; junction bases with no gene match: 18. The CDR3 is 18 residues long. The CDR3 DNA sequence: TGTGCCAGCAGCCCAACGAGGCGGGAGAAGGGCGTAGCCTACGAGCAGTACGTC. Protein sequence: CASSPTRREKGVAYEQYV.

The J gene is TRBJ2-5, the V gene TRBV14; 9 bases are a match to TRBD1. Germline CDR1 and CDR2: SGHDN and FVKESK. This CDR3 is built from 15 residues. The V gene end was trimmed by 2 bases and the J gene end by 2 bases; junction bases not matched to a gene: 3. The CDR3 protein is CASSQPGQGQETQYF. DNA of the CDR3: TGTGCCAGCAGCCAACCGGGACAGGGACAAGAGACCCAGTACTTC.

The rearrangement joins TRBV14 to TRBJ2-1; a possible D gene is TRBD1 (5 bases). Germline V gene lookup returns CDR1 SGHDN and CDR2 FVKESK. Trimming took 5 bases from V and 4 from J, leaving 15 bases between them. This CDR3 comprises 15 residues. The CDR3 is CASSTTRGPYNEQFF. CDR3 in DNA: TGTGCCAGCAGCACAACAAGGGGCCCTTACAATGAGCAGTTCTTC.

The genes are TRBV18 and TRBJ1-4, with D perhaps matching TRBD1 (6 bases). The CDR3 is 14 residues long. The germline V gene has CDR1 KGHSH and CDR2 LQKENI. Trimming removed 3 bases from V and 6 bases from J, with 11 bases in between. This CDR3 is CASSPSQGHEKLFF. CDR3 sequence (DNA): TGTGCCAGCTCACCCTCCCAGGGGCATGAAAAACTGTTTTTT.

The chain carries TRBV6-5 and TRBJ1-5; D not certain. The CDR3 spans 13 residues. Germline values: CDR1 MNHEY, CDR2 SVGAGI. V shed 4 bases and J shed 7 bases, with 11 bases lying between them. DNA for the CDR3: TGTGCCAGCAGTTTGAGGGAGTCCCAGCCCCAGCATTTT. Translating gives CASSLRESQPQHF.

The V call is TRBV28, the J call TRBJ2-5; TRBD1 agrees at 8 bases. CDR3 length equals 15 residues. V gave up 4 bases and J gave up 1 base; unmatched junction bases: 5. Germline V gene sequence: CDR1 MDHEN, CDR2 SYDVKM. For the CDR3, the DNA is TGTGCCAGCAGTTGGACAGGGAGACTCCAAGAGACCCAGTACTTC. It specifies CASSWTGRLQETQYF.

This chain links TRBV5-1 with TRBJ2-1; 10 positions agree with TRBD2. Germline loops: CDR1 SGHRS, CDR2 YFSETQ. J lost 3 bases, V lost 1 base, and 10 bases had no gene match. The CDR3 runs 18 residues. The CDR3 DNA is TGCGCCAGCAGCTTGCGTTCTAGCGGGAGCGGGGTCTACAATGAGCAGTTCTTC. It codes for CASSLRSSGSGVYNEQFF.

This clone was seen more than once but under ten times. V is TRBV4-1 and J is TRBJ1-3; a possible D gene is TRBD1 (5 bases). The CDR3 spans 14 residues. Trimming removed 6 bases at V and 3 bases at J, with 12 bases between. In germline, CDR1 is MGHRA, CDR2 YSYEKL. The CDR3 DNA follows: TGCGCCAGCAGGGGGCCGGCAGTTGGAAACACCATATATTTT. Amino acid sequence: CASRGPAVGNTIYF.

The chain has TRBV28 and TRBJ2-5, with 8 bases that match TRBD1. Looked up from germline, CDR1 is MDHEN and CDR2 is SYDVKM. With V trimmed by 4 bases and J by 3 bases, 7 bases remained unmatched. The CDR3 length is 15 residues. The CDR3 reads CASSSLGQEEETQYF. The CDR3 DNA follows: TGTGCCAGCAGTTCCTTGGGACAGGAAGAAGAGACCCAGTACTTC.

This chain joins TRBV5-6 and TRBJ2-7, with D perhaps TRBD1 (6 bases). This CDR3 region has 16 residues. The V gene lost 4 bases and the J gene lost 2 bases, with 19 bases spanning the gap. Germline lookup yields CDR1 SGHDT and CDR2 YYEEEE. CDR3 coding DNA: TGTGCCAGCAGCAGGTCGCGGACAGCCGTAACCTACGAGCAGTACTTC. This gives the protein CASSRSRTAVTYEQYF.

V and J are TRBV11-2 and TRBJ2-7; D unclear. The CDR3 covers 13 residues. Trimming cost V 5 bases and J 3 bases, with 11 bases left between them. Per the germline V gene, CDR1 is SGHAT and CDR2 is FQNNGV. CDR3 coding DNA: TGTGCCAGCAGCCCCCGCAGTAACTACGAGCAGTACTTC. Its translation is CASSPRSNYEQYF. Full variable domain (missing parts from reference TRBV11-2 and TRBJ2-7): EAGVAQSPRYKIIEKRQSVAFWCNPISGHATLYWYQQILGQGPKLLIQFQNNGVVDDSQLPKDRFSAERLKGVDSTLKIQPAKLEDSAVYLCASSPRSNYEQYFGPGTRLTVT.

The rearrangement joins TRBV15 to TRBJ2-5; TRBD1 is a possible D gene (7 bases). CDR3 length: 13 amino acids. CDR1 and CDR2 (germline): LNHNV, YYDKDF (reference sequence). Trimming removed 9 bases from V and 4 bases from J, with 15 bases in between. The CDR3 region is CATRTGGVETQYF. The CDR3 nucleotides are TGTGCCACAAGGACAGGCGGGGTAGAGACCCAGTACTTC.